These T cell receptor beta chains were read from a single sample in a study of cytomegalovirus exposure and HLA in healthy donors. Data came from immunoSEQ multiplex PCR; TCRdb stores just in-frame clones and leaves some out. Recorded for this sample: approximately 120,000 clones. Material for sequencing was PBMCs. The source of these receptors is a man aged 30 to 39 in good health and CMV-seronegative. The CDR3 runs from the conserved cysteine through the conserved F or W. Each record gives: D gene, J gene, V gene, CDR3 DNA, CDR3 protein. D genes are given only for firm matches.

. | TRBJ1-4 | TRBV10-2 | TGCGCCAGCACCCCAATGGGGAGGGCTCAACTGTTTTTT | CASTPMGRAQLFF
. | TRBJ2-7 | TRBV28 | TGTGCCAGCAGTTTTCCCAAACTAGCTGGCGAGCAGTACTTC | CASSFPKLAGEQYF
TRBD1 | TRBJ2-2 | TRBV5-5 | TGTGCCAGCAGCTTTTACAGGGGTTCCGGGGAGCTGTTTTTT | CASSFYRGSGELFF
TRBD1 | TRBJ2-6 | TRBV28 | TGTGCCAGCAGTACTCGGACAGGCTGGGGCTCTGGGGCCAACGTCCTGACTTTC | CASSTRTGWGSGANVLTF
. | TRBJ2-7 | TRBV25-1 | TGTGCCAGCAGTGAAGAGGAGGTCCACGAGCAGTACTTC | CASSEEEVHEQYF
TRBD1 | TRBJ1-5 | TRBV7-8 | TGTGCCAGCAGCTTAGGGGGGACAGTTAGCAATCAGCCCCAGCATTTT | CASSLGGTVSNQPQHF
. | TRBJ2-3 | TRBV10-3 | TGTGCCATCAGTGGTATGGCAGTTGTTAGCACAGATACGCAGTATTTT | CAISGMAVVSTDTQYF
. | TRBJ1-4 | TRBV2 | TGTGCCAGCAGTGAAGATCGGGCAACTAATGAAAAACTGTTTTTT | CASSEDRATNEKLFF
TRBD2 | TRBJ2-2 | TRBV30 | TGTGCCTCTCACTCGGGAGGGGACACCGGGGAGCTGTTTTTT | CASHSGGDTGELFF
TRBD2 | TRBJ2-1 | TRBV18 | TGTGCCAGCTCACCGGCTAGCGGGAGGAACAATGAGCAGTTCTTC | CASSPASGRNNEQFF
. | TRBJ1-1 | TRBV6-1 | TGTGCCAGCAGTGAAGATCAAGGGGGGAGGGCTGAAGCTTTCTTT | CASSEDQGGRAEAFF
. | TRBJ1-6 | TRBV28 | TGTGCCAGCACCCCGGGCGGGGAAGATAATTCACCCCTCCACTTT | CASTPGGEDNSPLHF
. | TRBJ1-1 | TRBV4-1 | TGCGCCAGCAGCCAGGGTTTATTTGGACTGGCCAACACTGAAGCTTTCTTT | CASSQGLFGLANTEAFF
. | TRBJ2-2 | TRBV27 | TGTGCCAGCGCCCATCTGCCAGTGAACACCGGGGAGCTGTTTTTT | CASAHLPVNTGELFF
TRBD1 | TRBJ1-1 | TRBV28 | TGTGCCAGCAGTTTCAGCCGAATGATCAGGGGGCCGAACACTGAAGCTTTCTTT | CASSFSRMIRGPNTEAFF
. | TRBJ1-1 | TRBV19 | TGTGCCAGTATAGCGGCAGGCACTGAAGCTTTCTTT | CASIAAGTEAFF
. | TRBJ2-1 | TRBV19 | TGTGCCAGTAGTATCAGGGGGGCCTACAATGAGCAGTTCTTC | CASSIRGAYNEQFF
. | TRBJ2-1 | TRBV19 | TGTGCCAGTAATCCCATTGGCTTGGCAGGGGACTACTACAATGAGCAGTTCTTC | CASNPIGLAGDYYNEQFF
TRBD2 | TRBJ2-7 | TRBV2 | TGTGCCGGGGGGGTGGCCCTTGAGCAGTACTTC | CAGGVALEQYF
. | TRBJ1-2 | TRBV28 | TGTGCCAGCAGTTTGGTCCCTCAGGTAGGGGATGGCTACACCTTC | CASSLVPQVGDGYTF
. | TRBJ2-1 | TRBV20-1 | TGCAGTGCCGTAGCGACCAATGAGCAGTTCTTC | CSAVATNEQFF
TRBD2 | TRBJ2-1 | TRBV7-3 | TGTGCCAGCAGCAAACGAGGACTAGCGGGGGGCAATGAGCAGTTCTTC | CASSKRGLAGGNEQFF
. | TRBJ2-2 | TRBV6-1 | TGTGCCAGTCCCGACAGGCGGACCACCGGGGAGCTGTTTTTT | CASPDRRTTGELFF
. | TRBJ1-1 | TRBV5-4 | TGTGCCAGCAGCTTGGGACAGACTAACACTGAAGCTTTCTTT | CASSLGQTNTEAFF
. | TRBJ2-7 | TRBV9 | TGCCCCCCCGACAGATCCTACGAGCAGTACTTC | CPPDRSYEQYF
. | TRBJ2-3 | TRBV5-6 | TGTGCCAGCAGCCTCATGGATGACTCAGATACGCAGTATTTT | CASSLMDDSDTQYF
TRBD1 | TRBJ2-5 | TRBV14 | TGTGCCAGCAGCGCGGACAGGGTTGAGGAGACCCAGTACTTC | CASSADRVEETQYF
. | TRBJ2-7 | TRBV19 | TGTGCCAGTAGTTCCCCAGGGGTCCAACTCTACGAGCAGTACTTC | CASSSPGVQLYEQYF
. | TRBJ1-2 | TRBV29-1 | TGCAGCGTCATCAGGGTTGACTATGGCTACACCTTC | CSVIRVDYGYTF
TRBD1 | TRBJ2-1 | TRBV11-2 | TGTGCCAGCAGCTTCACCTCCGGGACAGGGTTTTACAATGAGCAGTTCTTC | CASSFTSGTGFYNEQFF
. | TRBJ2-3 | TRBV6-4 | TGTGCCAGCAGTGAACAGGTCACAGATACGCAGTATTTT | CASSEQVTDTQYF
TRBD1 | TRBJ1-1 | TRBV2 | TGTGCCAGCAGTGTTACAGGGGGCCCAGAAGCTTTCTTT | CASSVTGGPEAFF
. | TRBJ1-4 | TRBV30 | TGTGCCTGGAGTGTTACGTGGGGAGATCTCCAAACTGAAAAACTGTTTTTT | CAWSVTWGDLQTEKLFF
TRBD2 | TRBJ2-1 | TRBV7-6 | TGTGCCAGCAGCAGGATCCGGACAGCGGGAGCGGAGTACAATGAGCAGTTCTTC | CASSRIRTAGAEYNEQFF
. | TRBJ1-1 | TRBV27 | TGTGCCAGCAGCCCCTCCCCTAAGAACACTGAAGCTTTCTTT | CASSPSPKNTEAFF